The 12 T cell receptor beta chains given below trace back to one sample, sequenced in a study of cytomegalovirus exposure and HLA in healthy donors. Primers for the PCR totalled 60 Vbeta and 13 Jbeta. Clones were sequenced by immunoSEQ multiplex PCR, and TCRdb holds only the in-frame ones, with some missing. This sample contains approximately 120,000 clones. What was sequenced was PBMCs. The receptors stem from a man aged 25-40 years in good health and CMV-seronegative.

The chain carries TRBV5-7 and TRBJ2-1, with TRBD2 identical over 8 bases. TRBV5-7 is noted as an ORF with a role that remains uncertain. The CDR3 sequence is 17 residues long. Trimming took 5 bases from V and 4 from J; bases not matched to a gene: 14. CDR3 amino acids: CASRTPTSGSAYNEQFF. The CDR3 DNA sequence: TGTGCCAGCAGGACACCAACAAGCGGGAGCGCTTACAATGAGCAGTTCTTC.

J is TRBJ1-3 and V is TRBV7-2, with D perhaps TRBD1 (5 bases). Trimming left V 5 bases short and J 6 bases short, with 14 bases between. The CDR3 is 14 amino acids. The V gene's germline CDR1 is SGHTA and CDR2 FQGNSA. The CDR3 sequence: CASSRQGTENTIYF. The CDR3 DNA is TGTGCCAGCAGCCGTCAGGGTACGGAAAACACCATATATTTT.

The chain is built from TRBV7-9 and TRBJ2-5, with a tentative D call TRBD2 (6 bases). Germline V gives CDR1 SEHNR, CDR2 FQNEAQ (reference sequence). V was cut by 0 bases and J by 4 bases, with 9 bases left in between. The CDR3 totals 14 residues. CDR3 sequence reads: CASSLARDGETQYF. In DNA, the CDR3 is TGTGCCAGCAGCTTAGCGCGGGACGGAGAGACCCAGTACTTC.

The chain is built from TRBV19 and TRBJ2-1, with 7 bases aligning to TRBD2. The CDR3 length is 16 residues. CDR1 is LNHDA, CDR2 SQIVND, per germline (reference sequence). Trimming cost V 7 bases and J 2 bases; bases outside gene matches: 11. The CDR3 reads CASTKREGTTYNEQFF. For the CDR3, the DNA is TGTGCCAGTACCAAAAGGGAGGGAACCACCTACAATGAGCAGTTCTTC.

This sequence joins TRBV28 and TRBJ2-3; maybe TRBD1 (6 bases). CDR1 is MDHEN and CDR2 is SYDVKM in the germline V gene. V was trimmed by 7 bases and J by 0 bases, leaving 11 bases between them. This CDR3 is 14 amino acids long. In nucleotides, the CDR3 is TGTGCCAGCATCGCAGGGGCTAGCACAGATACGCAGTATTTT. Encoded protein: CASIAGASTDTQYF.

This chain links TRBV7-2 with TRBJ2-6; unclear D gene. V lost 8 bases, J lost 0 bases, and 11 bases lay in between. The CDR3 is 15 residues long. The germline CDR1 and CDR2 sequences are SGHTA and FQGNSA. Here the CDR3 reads CASGTPFSGANVLTF. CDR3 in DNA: TGTGCCAGCGGCACCCCTTTCTCTGGGGCCAACGTCCTGACTTTC.

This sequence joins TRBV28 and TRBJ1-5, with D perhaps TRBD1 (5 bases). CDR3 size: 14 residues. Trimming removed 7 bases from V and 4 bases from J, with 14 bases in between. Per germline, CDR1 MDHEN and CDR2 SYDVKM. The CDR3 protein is CASTPGGTNQPQHF. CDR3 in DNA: TGTGCCAGCACCCCCGGGGGGACGAATCAGCCCCAGCATTTT. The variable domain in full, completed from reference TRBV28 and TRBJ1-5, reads DVKVTQSSRYLVKRTGEKVFLECVQDMDHENMFWYRQDPGLGLRLIYFSYDVKMKEKGDIPEGYSVSREKKERFSLILESASTNQTSMYLCASTPGGTNQPQHFGDGTRLSIL.

CDR3 sequence (DNA): TGTGCCAGCAGCTTAGCTGCAGGGGCCCGCAATGAGCAGTTCTTC. This codes for CASSLAAGARNEQFF. The chain joins TRBV7-8 to TRBJ2-1, with D possibly matching TRBD1 (6 bases). Germline V gene sequence: CDR1 SGHVS, CDR2 FQNEAQ. The CDR3 covers 15 residues. Trimming stripped 0 bases from V and 6 bases from J, with 12 bases between.

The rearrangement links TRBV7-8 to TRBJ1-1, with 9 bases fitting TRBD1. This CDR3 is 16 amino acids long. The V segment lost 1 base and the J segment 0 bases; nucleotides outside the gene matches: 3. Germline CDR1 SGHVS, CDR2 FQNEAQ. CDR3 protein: CASSLGGQGMNTEAFF. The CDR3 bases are TGTGCCAGCAGCTTAGGGGGACAGGGAATGAACACTGAAGCTTTCTTT. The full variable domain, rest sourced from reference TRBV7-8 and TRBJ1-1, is GAGVSQSPRYKVAKRGQDVALRCDPISGHVSLFWYQQALGQGPEFLTYFQNEAQLDKSGLPSDRFFAERPEGSVSTLKIQRTQQEDSAVYLCASSLGGQGMNTEAFFGQGTRLTVV.

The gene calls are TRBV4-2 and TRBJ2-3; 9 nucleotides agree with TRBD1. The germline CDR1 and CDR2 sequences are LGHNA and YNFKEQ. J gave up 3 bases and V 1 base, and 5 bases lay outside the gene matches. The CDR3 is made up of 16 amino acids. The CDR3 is CASSQGTGERTDTQYF. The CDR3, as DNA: TGTGCCAGCAGCCAAGGGACAGGGGAAAGAACAGATACGCAGTATTTT.

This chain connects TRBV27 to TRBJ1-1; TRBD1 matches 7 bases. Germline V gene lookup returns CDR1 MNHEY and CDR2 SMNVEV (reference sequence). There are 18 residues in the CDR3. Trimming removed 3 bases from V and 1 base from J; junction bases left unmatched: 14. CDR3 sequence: CASSFSWDSLKSNTEAFF. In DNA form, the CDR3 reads TGTGCCAGCAGTTTTTCGTGGGACAGCTTAAAATCGAACACTGAAGCTTTCTTT.

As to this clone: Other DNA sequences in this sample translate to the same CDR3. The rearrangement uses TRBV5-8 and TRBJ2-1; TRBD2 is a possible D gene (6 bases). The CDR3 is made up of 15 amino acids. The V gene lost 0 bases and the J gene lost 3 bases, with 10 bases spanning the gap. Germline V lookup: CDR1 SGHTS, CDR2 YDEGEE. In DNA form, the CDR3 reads TGTGCCAGCAGCTTGGAGACGGGGGTCTACAATGAGCAGTTCTTC. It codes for CASSLETGVYNEQFF. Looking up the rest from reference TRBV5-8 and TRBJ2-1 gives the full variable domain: EAGVTQSPTHLIKTRGQQATLRCSPISGHTSVYWYQQALGLGLQFLLWYDEGEERNRGNFPPRFSGRQFPNYSSELNVNALELEDSALYLCASSLETGVYNEQFFGPGTRLTVL.